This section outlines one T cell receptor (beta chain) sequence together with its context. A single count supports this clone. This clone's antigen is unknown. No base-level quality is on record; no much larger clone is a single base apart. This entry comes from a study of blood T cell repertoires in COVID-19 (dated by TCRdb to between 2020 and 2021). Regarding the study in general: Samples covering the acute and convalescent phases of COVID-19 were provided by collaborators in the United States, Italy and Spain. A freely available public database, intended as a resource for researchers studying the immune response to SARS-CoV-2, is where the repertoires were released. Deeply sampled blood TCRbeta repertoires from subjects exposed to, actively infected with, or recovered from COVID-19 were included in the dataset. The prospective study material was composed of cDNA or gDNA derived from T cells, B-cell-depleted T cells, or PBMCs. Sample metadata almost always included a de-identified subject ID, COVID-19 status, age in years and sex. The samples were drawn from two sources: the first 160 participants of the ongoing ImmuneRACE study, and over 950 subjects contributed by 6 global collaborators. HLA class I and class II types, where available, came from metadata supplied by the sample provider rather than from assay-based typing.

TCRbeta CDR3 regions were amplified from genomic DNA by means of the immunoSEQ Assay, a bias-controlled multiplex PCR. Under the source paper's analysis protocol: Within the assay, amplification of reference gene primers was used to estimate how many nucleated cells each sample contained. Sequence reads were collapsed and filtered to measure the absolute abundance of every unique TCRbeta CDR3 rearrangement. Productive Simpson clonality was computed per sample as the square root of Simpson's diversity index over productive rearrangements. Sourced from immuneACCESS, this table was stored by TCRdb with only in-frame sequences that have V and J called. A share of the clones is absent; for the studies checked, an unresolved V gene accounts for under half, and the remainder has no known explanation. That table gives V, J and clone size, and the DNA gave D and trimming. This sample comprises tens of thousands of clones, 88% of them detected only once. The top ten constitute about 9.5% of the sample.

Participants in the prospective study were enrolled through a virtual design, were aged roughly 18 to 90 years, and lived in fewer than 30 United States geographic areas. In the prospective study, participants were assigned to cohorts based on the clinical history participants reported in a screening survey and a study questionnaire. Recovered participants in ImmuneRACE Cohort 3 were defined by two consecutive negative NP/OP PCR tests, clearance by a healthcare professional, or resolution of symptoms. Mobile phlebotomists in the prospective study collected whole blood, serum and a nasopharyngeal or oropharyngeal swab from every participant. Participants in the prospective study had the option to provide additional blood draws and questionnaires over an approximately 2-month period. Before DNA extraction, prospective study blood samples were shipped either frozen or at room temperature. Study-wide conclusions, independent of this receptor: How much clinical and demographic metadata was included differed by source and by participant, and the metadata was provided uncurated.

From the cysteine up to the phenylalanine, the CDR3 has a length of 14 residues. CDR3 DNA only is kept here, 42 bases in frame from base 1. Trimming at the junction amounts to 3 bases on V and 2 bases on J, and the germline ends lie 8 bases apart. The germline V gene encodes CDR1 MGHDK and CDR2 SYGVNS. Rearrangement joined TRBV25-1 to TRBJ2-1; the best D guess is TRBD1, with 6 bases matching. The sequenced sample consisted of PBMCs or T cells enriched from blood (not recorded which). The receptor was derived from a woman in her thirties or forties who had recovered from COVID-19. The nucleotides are TGTGCCAGCAGTGACAGGGGACCCTACAATGAGCAGTTCTTC. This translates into CASSDRGPYNEQFF.